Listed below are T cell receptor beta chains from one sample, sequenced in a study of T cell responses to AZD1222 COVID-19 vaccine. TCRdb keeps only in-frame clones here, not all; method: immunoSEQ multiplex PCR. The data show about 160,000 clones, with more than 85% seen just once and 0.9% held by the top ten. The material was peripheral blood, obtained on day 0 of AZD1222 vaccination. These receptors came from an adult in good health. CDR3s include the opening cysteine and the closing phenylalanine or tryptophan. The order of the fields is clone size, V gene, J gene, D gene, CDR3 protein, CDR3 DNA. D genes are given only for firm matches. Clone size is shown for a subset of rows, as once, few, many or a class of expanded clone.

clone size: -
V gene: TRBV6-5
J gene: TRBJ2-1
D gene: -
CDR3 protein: CASSLYQAGTPQFF
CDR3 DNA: TGTGCCAGCAGTCTCTATCAAGCCGGGACACCGCAGTTCTTC

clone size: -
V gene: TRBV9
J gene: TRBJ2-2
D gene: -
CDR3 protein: CASSSRHSTNTGELFF
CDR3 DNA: TGTGCCAGCAGCTCTCGACACAGTACGAACACCGGGGAGCTGTTTTTT

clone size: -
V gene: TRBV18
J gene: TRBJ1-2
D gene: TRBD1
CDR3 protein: CASSPGTGVDYGYTF
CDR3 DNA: TGTGCCAGCTCACCCGGGACAGGGGTAGACTATGGCTACACCTTC

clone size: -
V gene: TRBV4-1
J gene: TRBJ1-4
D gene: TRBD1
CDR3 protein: CASSQRDRQGGEKLFF
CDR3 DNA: TGCGCCAGCAGCCAAAGAGACAGACAGGGTGGTGAAAAACTGTTTTTT

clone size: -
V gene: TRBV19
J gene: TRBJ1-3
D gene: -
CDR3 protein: CASSIRGSGNTIYF
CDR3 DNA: TGTGCCAGTAGTATTCGCGGGTCGGGAAACACCATATATTTT

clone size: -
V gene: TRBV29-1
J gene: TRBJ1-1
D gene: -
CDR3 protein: CSVDTRQTREAFF
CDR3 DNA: TGCAGCGTTGATACTAGGCAGACTCGAGAAGCTTTCTTT

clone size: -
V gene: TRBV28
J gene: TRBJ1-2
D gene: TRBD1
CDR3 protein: CASSYPGQGKGGYTF
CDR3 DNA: TGTGCCAGCAGTTACCCGGGACAGGGGAAGGGTGGCTACACCTTC

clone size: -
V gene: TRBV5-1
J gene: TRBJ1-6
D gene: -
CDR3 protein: CASSLGGTYNSPLHF
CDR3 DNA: TGCGCCAGCAGCTTGGGGGGGACCTATAATTCACCCCTCCACTTT

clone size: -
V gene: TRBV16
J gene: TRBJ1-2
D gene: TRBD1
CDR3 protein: CASSHPDRVNTF
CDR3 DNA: TGTGCCAGCAGCCATCCCGACAGGGTCAACACCTTC

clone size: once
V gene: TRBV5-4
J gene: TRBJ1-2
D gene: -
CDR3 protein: CASTSSRGYGYTF
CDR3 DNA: TGTGCCAGCACCTCCTCTCGGGGCTATGGCTACACCTTC

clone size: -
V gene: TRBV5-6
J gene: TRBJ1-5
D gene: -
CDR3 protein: CASSLGGYQPQHF
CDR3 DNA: TGTGCCAGCAGCTTGGGCGGATATCAGCCCCAGCATTTT

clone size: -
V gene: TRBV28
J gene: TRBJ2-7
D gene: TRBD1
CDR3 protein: CASLGTGVYEQYF
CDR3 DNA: TGTGCCAGCTTGGGGACAGGGGTATACGAGCAGTACTTC

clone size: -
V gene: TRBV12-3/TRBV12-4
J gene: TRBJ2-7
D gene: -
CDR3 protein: CASSLVWSYEQYF
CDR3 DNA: TGTGCCAGCAGTTTGGTCTGGAGCTACGAGCAGTACTTC

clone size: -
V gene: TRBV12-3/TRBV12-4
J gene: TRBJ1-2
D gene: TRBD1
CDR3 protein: CASSWGTGYGYTF
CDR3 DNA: TGTGCCAGCAGTTGGGGGACAGGGTATGGCTACACCTTC

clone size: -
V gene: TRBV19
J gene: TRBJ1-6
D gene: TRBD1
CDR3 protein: CASSIGGGLLGTLHF
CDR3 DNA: TGTGCCAGTAGTATAGGAGGGGGCCTGCTGGGGACCCTCCACTTT

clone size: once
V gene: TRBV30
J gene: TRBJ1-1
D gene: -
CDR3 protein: CAWRRYKRTEAFF
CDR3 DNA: TGTGCCTGGAGACGATATAAGAGGACTGAAGCTTTCTTT

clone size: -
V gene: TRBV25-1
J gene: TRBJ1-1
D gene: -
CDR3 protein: CASSEYRGGRADEAFF
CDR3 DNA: TGTGCCAGCAGTGAATATAGGGGCGGCAGGGCAGATGAAGCTTTCTTT

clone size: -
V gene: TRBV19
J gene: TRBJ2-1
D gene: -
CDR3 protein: CASSFGGYNEQFF
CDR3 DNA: TGTGCCAGCAGTTTTGGTGGCTACAATGAGCAGTTCTTC

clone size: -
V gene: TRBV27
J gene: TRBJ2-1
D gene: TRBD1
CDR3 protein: CASSIGTGGRNEQFF
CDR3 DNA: TGTGCCAGCAGCATCGGGACAGGGGGCAGAAATGAGCAGTTCTTC

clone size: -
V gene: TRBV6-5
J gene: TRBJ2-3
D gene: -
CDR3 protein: CASMLGAHRGDTQYF
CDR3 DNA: TGTGCCAGCATGCTGGGGGCCCACCGGGGGGATACGCAGTATTTT

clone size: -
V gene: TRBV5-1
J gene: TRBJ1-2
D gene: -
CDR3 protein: CASRGGRDNYGYTF
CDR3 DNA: TGCGCCAGCAGGGGAGGCAGGGATAACTATGGCTACACCTTC

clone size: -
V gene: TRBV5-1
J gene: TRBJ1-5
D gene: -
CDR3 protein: CASSLSVGSNQPQHF
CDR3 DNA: TGCGCCAGCAGCCTATCCGTAGGGAGCAATCAGCCCCAGCATTTT

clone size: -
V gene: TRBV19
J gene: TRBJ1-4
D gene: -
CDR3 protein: CASKGASTNEKLFF
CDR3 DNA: TGTGCCAGTAAAGGTGCCTCAACTAATGAAAAACTGTTTTTT